A selection of T cell receptor beta chains follows, all from one sample in a study of shared clonotypes between healthy human individuals. Sequencing used immunoSEQ multiplex PCR; TCRdb keeps in-frame clones, though not all of them. This table holds 450,000 to 500,000 clones, 78% found once. Sequences were obtained from PBMCs. The receptors come from a middle-aged woman in good health. Some clones in this sample may be carry-over from other donors' samples. Each CDR3 is given with its conserved first and last residue. The D gene is left open where the match is weak. Clone sizes are given selectively: once, few, many, or a class where the clone is expanded.

d_call	clone_size	v_call	j_call	cdr3_nt	cdr3_aa
-	-	TRBV27	TRBJ2-7	TGTGCCAGCAGTTTGGTACAGCCTGACCACGAGCAGTACTTC	CASSLVQPDHEQYF
-	-	TRBV28	TRBJ2-3	TGTGCCAGCAGTTCCCCGTGGGGGACCACAGATACGCAGTATTTT	CASSSPWGTTDTQYF
TRBD1	-	TRBV6-5	TRBJ2-7	TGTGCCAGCAGTTACCTATCGGGACAGGGGCTCTACGAGCAGTACTTC	CASSYLSGQGLYEQYF
-	-	TRBV28	TRBJ1-3	TGTGCCAGCGCCTCTGGAAACACCATATATTTT	CASASGNTIYF
-	once	TRBV2	TRBJ2-4	TGTGCCAGCAGAGAGGACATCGTACAGTACTTC	CASREDIVQYF
-	-	TRBV15	TRBJ1-3	TGTGCCACCAGCAGAGATCTCGGAATCTCTACTGGAAACACCATATATTTT	CATSRDLGISTGNTIYF
TRBD1	-	TRBV5-4	TRBJ1-2	TGTGCCAGCAGCTCCCAAGGACAGGGGGGCCTTGGCTACACCTTC	CASSSQGQGGLGYTF
TRBD1	few	TRBV9	TRBJ1-1	TGTGCCAGCAGCGAAGGGACAGGCCTCATGAACACTGAAGCTTTCTTT	CASSEGTGLMNTEAFF
TRBD2	-	TRBV18	TRBJ2-5	TGTGCCAGCTCCCCTAGCGGGAGTAGCCCAGAGACCCAGTACTTC	CASSPSGSSPETQYF
-	few	TRBV4-1	TRBJ1-5	TGCGCCAGCAGCCTCAACCCAGGGCAGGTACATCAGCCCCAGCATTTT	CASSLNPGQVHQPQHF
-	-	TRBV7-9	TRBJ1-4	TGTGCCAGCAGCCGCGAGAATGAAAAACTGTTTTTT	CASSRENEKLFF
-	few	TRBV4-3	TRBJ2-3	TGCGCCAGCAGCCCGACCGGGACGAACACAGATACGCAGTATTTT	CASSPTGTNTDTQYF
-	once	TRBV7-9	TRBJ1-5	TGTGCCAGCAGCTTTTCGCAGGGCCATCAGCCCCAGCATTTT	CASSFSQGHQPQHF
TRBD2	-	TRBV5-4	TRBJ2-5	TGTGCCATCAATCTCCGGGGGGGGCAAGAGACCCAGTACTTC	CAINLRGGQETQYF
-	-	TRBV5-1	TRBJ2-2	TGCGCCAGCAGCTTGGACAGCGGCACCGGGGAGCTGTTTTTT	CASSLDSGTGELFF
-	-	TRBV4-3	TRBJ2-5	TGCGCCAGCAGCCAAGACAACCACGGGACCCAGTACTTC	CASSQDNHGTQYF
TRBD2	once	TRBV5-1	TRBJ2-5	TGCGCCAGCAGCGTAGTTCCGGGACTAGCGGGACGCGAGACCCAGTACTTC	CASSVVPGLAGRETQYF
TRBD2	-	TRBV7-8	TRBJ2-1	TGTGCCAGCAGCTTTAGCGGGACCCTCGGTGAGCAGTTCTTC	CASSFSGTLGEQFF
-	few	TRBV29-1	TRBJ1-2	TGCAGCGCCTTGGGGGGGGCCGAATATGGCTACACCTTC	CSALGGAEYGYTF
TRBD1	-	TRBV6-4	TRBJ1-1	TGTGCCAGCAGCCCCGGGGCAGGGGGCTCTGAAGCTTTCTTT	CASSPGAGGSEAFF
-	-	TRBV18	TRBJ2-5	TGTGCCAGCTCACCGGCCAAGGGGGATCAAGAGACCCAGTACTTC	CASSPAKGDQETQYF
-	-	TRBV19	TRBJ2-1	TGTGCCACTTTCTCCTTCGGCAATGAGCAGTTCTTC	CATFSFGNEQFF
TRBD1	-	TRBV18	TRBJ2-7	TGTGCCAGCTCACAAGGACAGGGGGAACCCTACGAGCAGTACTTC	CASSQGQGEPYEQYF
-	-	TRBV5-1	TRBJ1-3	TGCGCCAGCAGCTCTGGGGACCGGTACTTAAGCTCTGGAAACACCATATATTTT	CASSSGDRYLSSGNTIYF
-	-	TRBV10-2	TRBJ2-7	TGCGCCAGCATGGAGGGGGGGACTGTAGGTCTGGGCGAGCAGTACTTC	CASMEGGTVGLGEQYF
-	once	TRBV4-2	TRBJ1-5	TGTGCCAGCAGCCAAGAAAGGGGCAGGGATTTTCAGCCCCAGCATTTT	CASSQERGRDFQPQHF
-	once	TRBV4-2	TRBJ2-7	TGTGCCAGCAGAATTGGTCTATCCGGGAACTCCTACGAGCAGTACTTC	CASRIGLSGNSYEQYF
-	-	TRBV7-9	TRBJ2-7	TGTGCCAGCAGCTTGCCTTTGGGATACGAGCAGTACTTC	CASSLPLGYEQYF
-	-	TRBV2	TRBJ2-3	TGTGCCAGCAGCCGACGGACACCTAACACAGATACGCAGTATTTT	CASSRRTPNTDTQYF
-	-	TRBV19	TRBJ2-1	TGTGCCAGTAGTCTCGAGGGGGACTCCTACAATGAGCAGTTCTTC	CASSLEGDSYNEQFF
-	-	TRBV14	TRBJ2-7	TGTGCCAGCAGCCAGTTCTACGAGCAGTACTTC	CASSQFYEQYF
TRBD2	few	TRBV27	TRBJ2-2	TGTGCCAGCAGCCTACGGACGAGCGGGGGGGCCGGGGAGCTGTTTTTT	CASSLRTSGGAGELFF
-	-	TRBV5-1	TRBJ1-1	TGCGCCAGCAGACTGGTGGGGGTCGACACTGAAGCTTTCTTT	CASRLVGVDTEAFF
-	once	TRBV5-4	TRBJ2-5	TGTGCCAGCAGCCCTATCGTCGCGGGAACAGAGACCCAGTACTTC	CASSPIVAGTETQYF
TRBD1	-	TRBV4-3	TRBJ2-1	TGCGCCAGCAGCCAAGATTCCGGGACAGGGATGGGTGAGCAGTTCTTC	CASSQDSGTGMGEQFF
-	many	TRBV6-4	TRBJ2-1	TGTGCCAGCAGTGACCGGGACAACAATGAGCAGTTCTTC	CASSDRDNNEQFF
-	-	TRBV7-9	TRBJ1-2	TGTGCCAGCACCCCTTGGGGGCTGGGCTACACCTTC	CASTPWGLGYTF
-	-	TRBV25-1	TRBJ1-2	TGTGCCAGCAGCTCCAGCCTCTGGGCTGGCTATGGCTACACCTTC	CASSSSLWAGYGYTF
TRBD1	-	TRBV2	TRBJ1-1	TGTGCCAGCAGTGTAGGGACAGGAGTGAACACTGAAGCTTTCTTT	CASSVGTGVNTEAFF
-	-	TRBV9	TRBJ2-7	TGTGCCAGCAGCGCCGCTAGCGCCTCCTACGAGCAGTACTTC	CASSAASASYEQYF
-	-	TRBV7-3	TRBJ2-7	TGTGCCAGCAGCTTATTAACAGGGCACGGGGACTACGAGCAGTACTTC	CASSLLTGHGDYEQYF
-	-	TRBV7-2	TRBJ2-5	TGTGCCAGCAGCTTAGAGCGAGCCCAAGAGACCCAGTACTTC	CASSLERAQETQYF
-	-	TRBV4-2	TRBJ1-5	TGTGCCAGCAGCCAATGGCGACAGGCCAATCAGCCCCAGCATTTT	CASSQWRQANQPQHF
TRBD1	-	TRBV6-5	TRBJ1-4	TGTGCCAGCAGCATGGACAGGGCGGAAAAACTGTTTTTT	CASSMDRAEKLFF
TRBD2	-	TRBV2	TRBJ2-7	TGTGCCAGCACGGGACTAGCGGCCTACGAGCAGTACTTC	CASTGLAAYEQYF
-	once	TRBV5-1	TRBJ1-1	TGCGCCAGCAGGGATCTCAGGGGACAAGCTTTCTTT	CASRDLRGQAFF
-	-	TRBV19	TRBJ1-5	TGTGCCAGTAGTATAGAGGAGAGGCCCCAGCATTTT	CASSIEERPQHF
-	once	TRBV29-1	TRBJ1-1	TGCAGCGCAGCCTCGGGACCGACGAACACTGAAGCTTTCTTT	CSAASGPTNTEAFF
-	-	TRBV15	TRBJ2-1	TGTGCCACCAGCAGAGATGGTGGGGGGAATGAGCAGTTCTTC	CATSRDGGGNEQFF
-	-	TRBV29-1	TRBJ2-7	TGCAGCGTTGGATGGGGCTACGAGCAGTACTTC	CSVGWGYEQYF
TRBD1	-	TRBV5-1	TRBJ2-3	TGCGCCAGCAGCCAAGGGACAGGGCAAGATACGCAGTATTTT	CASSQGTGQDTQYF
-	-	TRBV7-2	TRBJ2-7	TGTGCCAGCAGCTTAGCTCCAGGAGGGGACTTAACCTACGAGCAGTACTTC	CASSLAPGGDLTYEQYF